This TCR beta chain was identified in a study of blood T cell repertoires in COVID-19. Whole-study context: The origin of the acute and convalescent COVID-19 samples was the United States, Italy and Spain. T cells, B-cell-depleted T cells, or PBMCs provided the cDNA or gDNA that served as material.

Generated by immunoSEQ multiplex PCR, the TCRdb table keeps only in-frame clones and is missing some. Seen here are some 62,000 clones, 75% to 90% observed once, and the top ten hold 18%. During active infection, Seattle patients enrolled and were then monitored through disease. In its sample, this clone was seen once. The V gene lost 4 bases and the J gene lost 6 bases, with 19 bases spanning the gap. Germline V gene lookup returns CDR1 ENHRY and CDR2 SYGVKD. The CDR3 loop spans 16 amino acids. Sequenced: peripheral blood. This TCR came from an older woman with COVID-19, enrolled during active disease. The chain is built from TRBV10-3 and TRBJ2-1; tentative D call: TRBD2 (7 bases). The CDR3 coding sequence is TGTGCCATCAGTGTTCGATCTAGCGGAGGGGGCAATGAGCAGTTCTTC. Amino acid sequence: CAISVRSSGGGNEQFF.